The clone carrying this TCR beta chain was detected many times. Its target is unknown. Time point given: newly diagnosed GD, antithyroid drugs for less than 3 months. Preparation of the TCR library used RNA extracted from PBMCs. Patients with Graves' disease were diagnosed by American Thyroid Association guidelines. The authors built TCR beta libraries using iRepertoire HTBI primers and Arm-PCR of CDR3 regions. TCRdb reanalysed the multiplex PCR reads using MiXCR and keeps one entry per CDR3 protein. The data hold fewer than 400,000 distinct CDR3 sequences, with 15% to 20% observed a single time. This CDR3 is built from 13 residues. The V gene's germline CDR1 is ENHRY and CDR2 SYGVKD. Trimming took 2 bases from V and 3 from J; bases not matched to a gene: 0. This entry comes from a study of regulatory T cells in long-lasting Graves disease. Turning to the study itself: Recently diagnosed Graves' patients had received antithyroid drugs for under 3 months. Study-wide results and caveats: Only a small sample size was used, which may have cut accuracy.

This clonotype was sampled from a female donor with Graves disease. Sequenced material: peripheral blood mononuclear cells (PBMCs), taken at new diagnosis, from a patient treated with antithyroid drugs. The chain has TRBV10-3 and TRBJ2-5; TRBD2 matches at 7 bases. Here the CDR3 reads CAISEGGEETQYF. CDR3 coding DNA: TGTGCCATCAGTGAGGGGGGGGAAGAGACCCAGTACTTC.